A selection of T cell receptor beta chains follows, all from one sample in a study of T cell changes during pregnancy in multiple sclerosis. Assay: immunoSEQ multiplex PCR; the TCRdb copy retains only in-frame clones and omits some. Of 50,000 to 65,000 clones in the sample, roughly 90% were seen once. The sample in question was peripheral blood, obtained in the first trimester of pregnancy. These receptors all come from a female donor with multiple sclerosis, enrolled in a pregnancy study. Both conserved end residues are part of each CDR3. A D gene is named only where the DNA matches it firmly. For some rows the clone size is stated as once, few or many, or as a class when expanded; others skip it.

TRBV12-5,.,TRBJ2-1,TRBD2,CASTPWYGASGRASYNEQFF,TGTGCTAGCACCCCTTGGTATGGGGCTAGCGGGAGGGCATCCTACAATGAGCAGTTCTTC
TRBV18,.,TRBJ1-4,.,CASSPQTTGNGEKLFF,TGTGCCAGCTCACCACAGACTACAGGGAACGGTGAAAAACTGTTTTTT
TRBV7-2,.,TRBJ2-5,TRBD1,CASSPGQGRETQYF,TGTGCCAGCAGCCCCGGACAGGGTCGGGAGACCCAGTACTTC
TRBV19,few,TRBJ1-1,.,CASSIGRGSNTEAFF,TGTGCCAGTAGTATAGGGAGGGGCTCGAACACTGAAGCTTTCTTT
TRBV6-6,.,TRBJ2-7,.,CASSGSYEQYF,TGTGCCAGCAGCGGCTCCTACGAGCAGTACTTC
TRBV19,once,TRBJ1-1,TRBD1,CASNRGWSSGTEAFF,TGTGCCAGTAACAGGGGGTGGTCTTCGGGCACTGAAGCTTTCTTT
TRBV21-1,.,TRBJ1-4,.,CASSKVGRGSDEKLFF,.
TRBV27,.,TRBJ2-7,.,CASSSSPGGRVSYEQYF,TGTGCCAGCAGTTCTAGCCCGGGGGGCAGGGTTTCCTACGAGCAGTACTTC
TRBV30,.,TRBJ2-3,TRBD2,CAWLWGGTDTQYF,TGTGCCTGGCTTTGGGGGGGGACAGATACGCAGTATTTT
TRBV7-9,.,TRBJ2-2,TRBD2,CASSPSGRGNTGELFF,TGTGCCAGCAGCCCAAGCGGGAGGGGAAACACCGGGGAGCTGTTTTTT
TRBV7-9,.,TRBJ1-1,.,CASSLKGGLQRNTEAFF,TGTGCCAGCAGCTTAAAAGGGGGACTACAGAGGAACACTGAAGCTTTCTTT
TRBV29-1,.,TRBJ2-1,.,CSVLTGNNEQFF,TGCAGCGTCTTAACAGGGAACAATGAGCAGTTCTTC
TRBV2,.,TRBJ2-7,TRBD2,CASSSSGGEQYF,TGTGCCAGCAGTTCTAGCGGTGGGGAGCAGTACTTC
TRBV30,.,TRBJ2-1,TRBD2,CAWRTGTSGSTYNEQFF,TGTGCCTGGAGAACCGGGACTAGCGGGAGTACCTACAATGAGCAGTTCTTC
TRBV4-2,.,TRBJ2-5,TRBD2,CASSLGLARPLETQYF,TGTGCCAGCAGCCTTGGACTAGCGCGTCCACTAGAGACCCAGTACTTC
TRBV6-5,.,TRBJ2-2,.,CASSYSIQSGELFF,TGTGCCAGCAGTTACTCGATACAATCCGGGGAGCTGTTTTTT
TRBV7-2,.,TRBJ2-3,.,CASSLVSQERTDTQYF,TGTGCCAGCAGCTTAGTTAGTCAAGAACGCACAGATACGCAGTATTTT
TRBV10-1,.,TRBJ2-1,TRBD2,CASSRHEGLAGGMGQFF,TGCGCCAGCAGCCGTCACGAGGGACTAGCGGGAGGAATGGGGCAGTTCTTC
TRBV5-1,.,TRBJ1-3,.,CASSLAGQSRTGNTIYF,TGCGCCAGCAGCTTGGCAGGACAGAGTAGGACTGGAAACACCATATATTTT
TRBV23-1,.,TRBJ2-6,TRBD1,CASRHRDRGSGANVLTF,TGCGCCAGCAGGCACCGGGACAGAGGGTCTGGGGCCAACGTCCTGACTTTC
TRBV4-3,.,TRBJ1-2,TRBD1,CASSQGRGTVLNYGYTF,TGCGCCAGCAGCCAAGGCAGGGGGACAGTTCTTAACTATGGCTACACCTTC
TRBV18,.,TRBJ1-1,TRBD1,CASSPPDRGEAFF,TGTGCCAGCTCACCCCCGGACAGGGGGGAAGCTTTCTTT
TRBV2,once,TRBJ2-6,.,CASSVEARSGANVLTF,TGTGCCAGCAGTGTTGAGGCTCGCTCTGGGGCCAACGTCCTGACTTTC
TRBV25-1,.,TRBJ2-3,.,CATYTDTQYF,TGTGCCACCTACACAGATACGCAGTATTTT
TRBV10-3,.,TRBJ2-5,TRBD2,CAISDHSGRPGETQYF,TGTGCCATCAGTGACCACAGCGGGAGACCGGGGGAGACCCAGTACTTC
TRBV5-1,.,TRBJ2-3,.,CASSKFGSDTQYF,TGCGCCAGCTCGAAATTCGGGTCTGATACGCAGTATTTT
TRBV5-1,.,TRBJ2-1,TRBD1,CASSWRQGIYNEQFF,TGCGCCAGCAGCTGGAGACAGGGGATATACAATGAGCAGTTCTTC
TRBV28,.,TRBJ2-1,.,CASSQGGTNEQFF,TGTGCCAGCAGCCAGGGGGGCACCAATGAGCAGTTCTTC